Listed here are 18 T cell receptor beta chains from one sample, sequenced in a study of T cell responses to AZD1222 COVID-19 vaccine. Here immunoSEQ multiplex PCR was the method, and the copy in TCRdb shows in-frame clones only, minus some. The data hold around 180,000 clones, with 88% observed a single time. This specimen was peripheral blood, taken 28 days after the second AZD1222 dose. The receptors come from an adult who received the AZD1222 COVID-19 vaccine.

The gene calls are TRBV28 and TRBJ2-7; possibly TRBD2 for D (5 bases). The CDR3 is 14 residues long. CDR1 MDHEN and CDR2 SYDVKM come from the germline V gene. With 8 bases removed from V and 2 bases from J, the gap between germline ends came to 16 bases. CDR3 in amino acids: CASLKAGPTYEQYF. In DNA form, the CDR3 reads TGTGCCAGCCTCAAGGCGGGTCCTACCTACGAGCAGTACTTC.

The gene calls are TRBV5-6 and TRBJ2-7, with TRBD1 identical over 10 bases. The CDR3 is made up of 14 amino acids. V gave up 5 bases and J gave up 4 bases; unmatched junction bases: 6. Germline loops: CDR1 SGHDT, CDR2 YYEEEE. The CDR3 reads CASRETGGVYEQYF. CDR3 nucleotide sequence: TGTGCCAGCAGAGAGACAGGGGGCGTGTACGAGCAGTACTTC.

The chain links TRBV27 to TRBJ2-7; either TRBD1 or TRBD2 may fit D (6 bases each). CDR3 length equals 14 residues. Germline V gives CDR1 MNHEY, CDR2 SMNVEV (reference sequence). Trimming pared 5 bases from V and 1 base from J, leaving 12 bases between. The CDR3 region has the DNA TGTGCCAGCAGTGAACGGGGGCGTTCCTACGAGCAGTACTTC. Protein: CASSERGRSYEQYF.

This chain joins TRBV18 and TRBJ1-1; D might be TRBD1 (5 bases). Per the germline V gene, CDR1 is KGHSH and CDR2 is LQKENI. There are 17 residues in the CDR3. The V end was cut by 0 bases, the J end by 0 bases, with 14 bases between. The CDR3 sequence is CASSPPWGTTVNTEAFF. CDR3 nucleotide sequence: TGTGCCAGCTCACCACCGTGGGGGACCACGGTGAACACTGAAGCTTTCTTT.

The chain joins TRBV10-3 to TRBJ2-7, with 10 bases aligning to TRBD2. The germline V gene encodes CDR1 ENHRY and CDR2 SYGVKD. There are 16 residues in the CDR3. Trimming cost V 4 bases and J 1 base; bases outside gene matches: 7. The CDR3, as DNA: TGTGCCATCAGTGGGTCTAGCGGGAGTGTATCCTACGAGCAGTACTTC. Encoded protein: CAISGSSGSVSYEQYF.

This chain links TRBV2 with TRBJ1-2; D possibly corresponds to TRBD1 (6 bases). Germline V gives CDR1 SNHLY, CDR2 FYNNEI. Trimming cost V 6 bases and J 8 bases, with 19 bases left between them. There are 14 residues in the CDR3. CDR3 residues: CASSLGAESRGYTF. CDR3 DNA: TGTGCCAGCAGCCTGGGGGCAGAGTCGCGGGGCTACACCTTC.

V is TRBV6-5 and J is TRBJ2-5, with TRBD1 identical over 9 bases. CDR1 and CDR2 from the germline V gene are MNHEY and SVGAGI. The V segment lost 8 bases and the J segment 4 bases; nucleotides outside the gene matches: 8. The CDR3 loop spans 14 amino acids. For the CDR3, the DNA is TGTGCCAGCGCAATACAGGGGGCCCGAGAGACCCAGTACTTC. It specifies CASAIQGARETQYF.

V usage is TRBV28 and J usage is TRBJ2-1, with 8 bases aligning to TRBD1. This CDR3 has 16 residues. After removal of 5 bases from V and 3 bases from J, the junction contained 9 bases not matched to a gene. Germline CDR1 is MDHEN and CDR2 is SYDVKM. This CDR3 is CASSPSRGQGYNEQFF. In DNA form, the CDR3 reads TGTGCCAGCAGTCCCTCCAGGGGGCAGGGCTACAATGAGCAGTTCTTC. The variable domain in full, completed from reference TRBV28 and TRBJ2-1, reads DVKVTQSSRYLVKRTGEKVFLECVQDMDHENMFWYRQDPGLGLRLIYFSYDVKMKEKGDIPEGYSVSREKKERFSLILESASTNQTSMYLCASSPSRGQGYNEQFFGPGTRLTVL.

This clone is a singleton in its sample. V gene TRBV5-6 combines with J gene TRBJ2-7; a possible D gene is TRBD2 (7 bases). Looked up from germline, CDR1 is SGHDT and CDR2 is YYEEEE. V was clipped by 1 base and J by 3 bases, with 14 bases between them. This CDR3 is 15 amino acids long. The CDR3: CASSLWGGLRYEQYF. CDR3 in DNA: TGTGCCAGCAGCTTGTGGGGGGGCCTTCGCTACGAGCAGTACTTC.

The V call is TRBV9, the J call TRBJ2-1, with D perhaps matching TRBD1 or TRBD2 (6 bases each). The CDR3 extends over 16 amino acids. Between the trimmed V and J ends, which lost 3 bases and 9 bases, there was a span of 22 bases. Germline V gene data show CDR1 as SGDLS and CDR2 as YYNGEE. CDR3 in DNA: TGTGCCAGCAGCGCCTCGTCCGAGGGGGGTCAGAGTGAGCAGTTCTTC. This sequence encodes CASSASSEGGQSEQFF. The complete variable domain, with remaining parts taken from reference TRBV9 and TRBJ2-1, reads DSGVTQTPKHLITATGQRVTLRCSPRSGDLSVYWYQQSLDQGLQFLIQYYNGEERAKGNILERFSAQQFPDLHSELNLSSLELGDSALYFCASSASSEGGQSEQFFGPGTRLTVL.

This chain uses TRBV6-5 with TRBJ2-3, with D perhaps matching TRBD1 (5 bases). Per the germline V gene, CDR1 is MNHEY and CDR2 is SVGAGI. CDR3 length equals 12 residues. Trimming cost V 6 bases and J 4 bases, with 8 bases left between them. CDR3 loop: CASRLGPDTQYF. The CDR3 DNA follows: TGTGCCAGCAGGTTGGGGCCAGATACGCAGTATTTT.

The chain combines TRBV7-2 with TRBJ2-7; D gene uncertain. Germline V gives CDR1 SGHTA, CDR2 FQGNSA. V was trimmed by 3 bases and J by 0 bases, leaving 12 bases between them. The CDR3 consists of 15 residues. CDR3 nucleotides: TGTGCCAGCAGCTTGGAGACTTCTCTCTCCTACGAGCAGTACTTC. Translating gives CASSLETSLSYEQYF.

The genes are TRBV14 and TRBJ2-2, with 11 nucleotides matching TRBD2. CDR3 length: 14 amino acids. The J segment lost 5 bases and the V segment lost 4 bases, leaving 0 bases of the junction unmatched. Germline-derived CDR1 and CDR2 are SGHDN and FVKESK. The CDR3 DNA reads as TGTGCCAGCAGCCGGACTAGCGGGACCGGGGAGCTGTTTTTT. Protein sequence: CASSRTSGTGELFF. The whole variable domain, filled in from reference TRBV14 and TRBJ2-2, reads EAGVTQFPSHSVIEKGQTVTLRCDPISGHDNLYWYRRVMGKEIKFLLHFVKESKQDESGMPNNRFLAERTGGTYSTLKVQPAELEDSGVYFCASSRTSGTGELFFGEGSRLTVL.

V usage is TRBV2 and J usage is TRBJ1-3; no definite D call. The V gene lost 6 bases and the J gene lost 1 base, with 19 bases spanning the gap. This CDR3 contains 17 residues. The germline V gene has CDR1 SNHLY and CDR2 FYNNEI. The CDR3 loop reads CASSDLDPRVSGNTIYF. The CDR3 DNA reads TGTGCCAGCAGCGATCTGGACCCCAGAGTTTCTGGAAACACCATATATTTT.

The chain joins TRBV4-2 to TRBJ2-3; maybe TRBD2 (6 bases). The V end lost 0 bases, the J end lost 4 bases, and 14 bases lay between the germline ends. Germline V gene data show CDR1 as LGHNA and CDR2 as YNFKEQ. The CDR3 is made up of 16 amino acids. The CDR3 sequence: CASSQDMEGLADTQYF. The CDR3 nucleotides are TGTGCCAGCAGCCAAGATATGGAGGGGTTGGCAGATACGCAGTATTTT.

CDR3 DNA: TGTGCCAGCTCACCACGGGACATTTCTTGGGGAAACACCATATATTTT. It translates to CASSPRDISWGNTIYF. The J gene is TRBJ1-3, the V gene TRBV18; tentative D call: TRBD1 (6 bases). Trimming removed 1 base at V and 4 bases at J, with 14 bases between. From germline, CDR1 is KGHSH and CDR2 LQKENI. This CDR3 is built from 16 residues.

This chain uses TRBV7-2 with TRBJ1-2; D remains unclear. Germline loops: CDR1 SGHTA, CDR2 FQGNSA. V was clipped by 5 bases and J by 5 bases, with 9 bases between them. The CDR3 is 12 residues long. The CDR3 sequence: CASSAPSYGYTF. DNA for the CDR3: TGTGCCAGCAGCGCCCCGAGTTATGGCTACACCTTC.

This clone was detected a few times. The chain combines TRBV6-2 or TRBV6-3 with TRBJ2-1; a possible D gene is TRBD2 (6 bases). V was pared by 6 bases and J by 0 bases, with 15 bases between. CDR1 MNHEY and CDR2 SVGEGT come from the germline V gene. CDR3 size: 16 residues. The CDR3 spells CASSRWTISSYNEQFF. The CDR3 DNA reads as TGTGCCAGCAGCCGATGGACTATATCCTCCTACAATGAGCAGTTCTTC.